The rows below give T cell receptor beta chains drawn from one sample of a study of CD8 T cells in ankylosing spondylitis. TCRdb recomputed calls from the 5' RACE reads with MiXCR, one row per CDR3 protein. The sample includes approximately 520,000 distinct CDR3 sequences, approximately 5% seen only once; the top ten take around 3.6%. Sequencing was carried out using blood, either unsorted or a sorted T cell fraction (not recorded which). The source of these receptors is a male donor with ankylosing spondylitis. Each CDR3 is given with its conserved first and last residue. The order of the fields is D gene, clone size, V gene, J gene, CDR3 protein, CDR3 DNA. A D gene is named only where the DNA matches it firmly. Not all rows give a size; the values are once, few, many and, for expanded clones, a class.

d_call: NA; clone_size: many; v_call: TRBV20-1; j_call: TRBJ1-3; cdr3_aa: CSASHYSGNTIYF; cdr3_nt: TGCAGTGCTAGTCACTACTCTGGAAACACCATATATTTT
d_call: TRBD1; clone_size: many; v_call: TRBV9; j_call: TRBJ2-7; cdr3_aa: CASSAGQGANYEQYF; cdr3_nt: TGTGCCAGCAGCGCGGGACAGGGGGCGAACTACGAGCAGTACTTC
d_call: NA; clone_size: few; v_call: TRBV2; j_call: TRBJ2-1; cdr3_aa: CASQARLLAYNEQFF; cdr3_nt: TGTGCCTCCCAGGCTAGACTTCTCGCCTACAATGAGCAGTTCTTC
d_call: NA; clone_size: many; v_call: TRBV4-3; j_call: TRBJ1-5; cdr3_aa: CASSQDLGYGQPQHF; cdr3_nt: TGCGCCAGCAGCCAAGATTTGGGGTATGGACAGCCCCAGCATTTT
d_call: TRBD1; clone_size: many; v_call: TRBV24-1; j_call: TRBJ2-2; cdr3_aa: CATSSKDRGFGELFF; cdr3_nt: TGTGCCACCAGTTCCAAGGACAGGGGGTTCGGGGAGCTGTTTTTT
d_call: NA; clone_size: many; v_call: TRBV7-2; j_call: TRBJ1-2; cdr3_aa: CASSPVLGGGYGYTF; cdr3_nt: TGTGCCAGCAGTCCCGTTTTAGGGGGTGGCTATGGCTACACCTTC
d_call: NA; clone_size: few; v_call: TRBV7-8; j_call: TRBJ2-4; cdr3_aa: CASSLFDSLAKNIQYF; cdr3_nt: TGTGCCAGCAGCTTATTTGACAGCCTAGCCAAAAACATTCAGTACTTC
d_call: NA; clone_size: many; v_call: TRBV27; j_call: TRBJ2-1; cdr3_aa: CASSFVQGGENEQFF; cdr3_nt: TGTGCCAGCAGTTTCGTACAGGGGGGGGAGAATGAGCAGTTCTTC
d_call: NA; clone_size: many; v_call: TRBV6-5; j_call: TRBJ2-5; cdr3_aa: CASSYPARETQYF; cdr3_nt: TGTGCCAGCAGTTACCCCGCGAGAGAGACCCAGTACTTC
d_call: NA; clone_size: many; v_call: TRBV20-1; j_call: TRBJ1-6; cdr3_aa: CSARPGRTSYNSPLHF; cdr3_nt: TGCAGTGCTAGACCAGGCCGAACCAGCTATAATTCACCCCTCCACTTT
d_call: TRBD1; clone_size: many; v_call: TRBV5-6; j_call: TRBJ1-2; cdr3_aa: CASSNSGTGYGYTF; cdr3_nt: TGTGCCAGCAGCAACTCCGGGACAGGCTATGGCTACACCTTC
d_call: NA; clone_size: many; v_call: TRBV18; j_call: TRBJ1-4; cdr3_aa: CASSRQDFDGEKLFF; cdr3_nt: TGTGCCAGCTCACGACAGGACTTCGATGGTGAAAAACTGTTTTTT
d_call: TRBD2; clone_size: many; v_call: TRBV29-1; j_call: TRBJ2-1; cdr3_aa: CSSRTSGGAEQFF; cdr3_nt: TGCAGCTCACGGACTAGCGGGGGGGCTGAGCAGTTCTTC
d_call: NA; clone_size: many; v_call: TRBV3-1; j_call: TRBJ1-1; cdr3_aa: CASSRGHESTEAFF; cdr3_nt: TGTGCCAGCAGCCGGGGCCACGAGAGCACTGAAGCTTTCTTT
d_call: NA; clone_size: many; v_call: TRBV9; j_call: TRBJ2-1; cdr3_aa: CASSVSGLVYNEQFF; cdr3_nt: TGTGCCAGCAGCGTATCGGGACTGGTCTACAATGAGCAGTTCTTC
d_call: NA; clone_size: many; v_call: TRBV29-1; j_call: TRBJ2-3; cdr3_aa: CSVDLPSDTQYF; cdr3_nt: TGCAGCGTTGACCTCCCATCCGATACGCAGTATTTT
d_call: NA; clone_size: many; v_call: TRBV25-1; j_call: TRBJ2-7; cdr3_aa: CASSEGLNKGYEQYF; cdr3_nt: TGTGCCAGCAGTGAGGGGCTAAATAAAGGCTACGAGCAGTACTTC
d_call: NA; clone_size: many; v_call: TRBV9; j_call: TRBJ2-3; cdr3_aa: CASSVGGAASTDTQYF; cdr3_nt: TGTGCCAGCAGCGTAGGGGGTGCGGCTAGCACAGATACGCAGTATTTT
d_call: NA; clone_size: few; v_call: TRBV27; j_call: TRBJ2-5; cdr3_aa: CASSPLEAGQETQYF; cdr3_nt: TGTGCCAGCAGTCCCCTGGAAGCGGGCCAAGAGACCCAGTACTTC
d_call: TRBD2; clone_size: few; v_call: TRBV3-1; j_call: TRBJ2-2; cdr3_aa: CASSQLSGRTGELFF; cdr3_nt: TGTGCCAGCAGCCAACTTAGCGGGAGAACCGGGGAGCTGTTTTTT
d_call: NA; clone_size: NA; v_call: TRBV5-1; j_call: TRBJ2-1; cdr3_aa: CASSLALQRSYNEQFF; cdr3_nt: TGCGCCAGCAGCTTGGCACTTCAGAGAAGCTACAATGAGCAGTTCTTC
d_call: TRBD1; clone_size: many; v_call: TRBV20-1; j_call: TRBJ2-7; cdr3_aa: CSALQGAITYEQYF; cdr3_nt: TGCAGTGCACTGCAGGGGGCGATCACCTACGAGCAGTACTTC
d_call: NA; clone_size: many; v_call: TRBV7-9; j_call: TRBJ1-2; cdr3_aa: CASSSPIYGYTF; cdr3_nt: TGTGCCAGCAGCTCCCCGATCTATGGCTACACCTTC
d_call: TRBD2; clone_size: NA; v_call: TRBV20-1; j_call: TRBJ2-3; cdr3_aa: CSASAASGSRADTQYF; cdr3_nt: TGCAGTGCTAGTGCCGCTAGCGGGAGTAGGGCAGATACGCAGTATTTT
d_call: TRBD2; clone_size: few; v_call: TRBV20-1; j_call: TRBJ2-2; cdr3_aa: CSPLPAGVWTGELFF; cdr3_nt: TGCAGTCCCCTGCCAGCGGGAGTTTGGACCGGGGAGCTGTTTTTT
d_call: TRBD1; clone_size: many; v_call: TRBV7-2; j_call: TRBJ2-5; cdr3_aa: CASSLALTGGQETQYF; cdr3_nt: TGTGCCAGCAGCTTAGCGCTTACAGGGGGCCAAGAGACCCAGTACTTC
d_call: NA; clone_size: medium-sized; v_call: TRBV12-3/TRBV12-4; j_call: TRBJ1-4; cdr3_aa: CASSLYRGEKLFF; cdr3_nt: TGTGCCAGCAGTTTGTATCGGGGAGAAAAACTGTTTTTT